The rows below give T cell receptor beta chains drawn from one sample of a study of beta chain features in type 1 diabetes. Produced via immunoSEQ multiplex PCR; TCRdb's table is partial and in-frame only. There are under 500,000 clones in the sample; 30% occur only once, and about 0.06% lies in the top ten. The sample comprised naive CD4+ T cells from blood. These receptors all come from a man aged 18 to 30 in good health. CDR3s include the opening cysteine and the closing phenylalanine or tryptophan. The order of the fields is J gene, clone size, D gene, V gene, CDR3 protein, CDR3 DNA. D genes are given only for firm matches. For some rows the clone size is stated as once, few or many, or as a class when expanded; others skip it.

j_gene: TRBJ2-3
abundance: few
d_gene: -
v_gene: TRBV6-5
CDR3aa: CASSYSIQLAEQYF
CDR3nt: TGTGCCAGCAGTTACTCGATTCAGTTGGCCGAGCAGTATTTT

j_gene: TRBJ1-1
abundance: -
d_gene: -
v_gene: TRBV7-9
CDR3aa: CASSAQAGGTEAFF
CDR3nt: TGTGCCAGCAGCGCACAGGCCGGGGGGACTGAAGCTTTCTTT

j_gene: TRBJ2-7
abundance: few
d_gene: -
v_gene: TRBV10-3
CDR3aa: CAISDLSEQYF
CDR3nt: TGTGCCATCAGTGATTTGTCCGAGCAGTACTTC

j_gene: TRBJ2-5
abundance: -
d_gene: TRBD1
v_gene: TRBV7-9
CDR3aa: CASSPPGQRFRETQYF
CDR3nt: TGTGCCAGCAGCCCTCCGGGACAGAGATTTCGAGAGACCCAGTACTTC

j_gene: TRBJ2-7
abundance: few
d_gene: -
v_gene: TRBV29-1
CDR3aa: CSVDNSYEQYF
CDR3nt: TGCAGCGTTGACAATTCCTACGAGCAGTACTTC

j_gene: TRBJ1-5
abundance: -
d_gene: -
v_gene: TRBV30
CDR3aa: CALEQGGNQPQHF
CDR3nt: TGTGCCCTGGAACAGGGCGGCAATCAGCCCCAGCATTTT

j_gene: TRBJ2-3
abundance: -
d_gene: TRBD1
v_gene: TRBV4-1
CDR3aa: CASSQMTGATDTQYF
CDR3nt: TGCGCCAGCAGCCAGATGACAGGGGCCACAGATACGCAGTATTTT

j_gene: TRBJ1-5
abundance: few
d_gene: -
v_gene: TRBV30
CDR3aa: CAWSPRESYQPQHF
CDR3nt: TGTGCCTGGTCCCCCCGGGAATCTTATCAGCCCCAGCATTTT

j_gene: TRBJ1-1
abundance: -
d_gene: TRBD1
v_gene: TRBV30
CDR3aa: CAWINRGVRTEAFF
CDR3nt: TGTGCCTGGATAAACAGGGGGGTCAGGACTGAAGCTTTCTTT

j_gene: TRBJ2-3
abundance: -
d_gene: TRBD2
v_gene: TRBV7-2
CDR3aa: CASSTGLAGPSTDTQYF
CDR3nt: TGTGCCAGCAGCACCGGACTAGCGGGCCCTAGCACAGATACGCAGTATTTT

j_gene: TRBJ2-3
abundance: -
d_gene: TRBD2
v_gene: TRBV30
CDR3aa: CAWSPYSLAGFTDTQYF
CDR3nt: TGTGCCTGGAGTCCCTATTCACTAGCGGGATTCACAGATACGCAGTATTTT

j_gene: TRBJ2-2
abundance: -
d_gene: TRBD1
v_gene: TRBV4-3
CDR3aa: CASSTGGDTGELFF
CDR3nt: TGCGCCAGCAGTACAGGGGGCGACACCGGGGAGCTGTTTTTT

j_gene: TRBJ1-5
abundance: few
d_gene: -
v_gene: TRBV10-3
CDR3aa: CAVGGREANQPQHF
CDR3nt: TGTGCCGTTGGCGGCAGGGAGGCCAATCAGCCCCAGCATTTT

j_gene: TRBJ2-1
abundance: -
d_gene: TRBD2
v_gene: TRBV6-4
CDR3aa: CASRGESSYNEQFF
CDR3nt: TGTGCCAGCCGGGGGGAAAGCTCCTACAATGAGCAGTTCTTC

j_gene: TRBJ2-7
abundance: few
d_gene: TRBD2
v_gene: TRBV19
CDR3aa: CASSATGGKRSEQYF
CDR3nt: TGTGCCAGTAGTGCCACGGGGGGAAAGAGGTCCGAGCAGTACTTC

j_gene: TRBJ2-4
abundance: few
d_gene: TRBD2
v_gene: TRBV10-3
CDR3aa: CATGTSGPKNIQYF
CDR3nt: TGTGCCACCGGGACTAGCGGACCCAAAAACATTCAGTACTTC

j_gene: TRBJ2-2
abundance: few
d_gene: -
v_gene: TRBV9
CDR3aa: CASSVLANTGELFF
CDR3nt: TGTGCCAGCAGCGTACTCGCGAACACCGGGGAGCTGTTTTTT

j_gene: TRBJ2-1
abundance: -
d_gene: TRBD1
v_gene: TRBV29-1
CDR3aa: CSVARDRGDLASIYNEQFF
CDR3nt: TGCAGCGTCGCCCGGGACAGGGGCGACCTAGCGTCCATTTACAATGAGCAGTTCTTC

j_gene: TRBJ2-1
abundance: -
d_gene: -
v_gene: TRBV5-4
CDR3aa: CASSTPTRVAYNEQFF
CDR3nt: TGTGCCAGCAGCACGCCAACTAGAGTGGCCTACAATGAGCAGTTCTTC

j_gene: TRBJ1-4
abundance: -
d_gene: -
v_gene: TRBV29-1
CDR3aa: CSVGEPTTNEKLFF
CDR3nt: TGCAGCGTGGGCGAGCCTACAACTAATGAAAAACTGTTTTTT

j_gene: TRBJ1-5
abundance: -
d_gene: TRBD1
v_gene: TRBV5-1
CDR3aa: CASSSTGASGQPQHF
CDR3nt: TGCGCCAGCAGCTCAACAGGGGCCTCCGGGCAGCCCCAGCATTTT

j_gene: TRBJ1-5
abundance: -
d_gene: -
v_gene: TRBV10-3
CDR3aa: CAIRDNYSNQPQHF
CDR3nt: TGTGCCATCAGAGACAATTATAGCAATCAGCCCCAGCATTTT

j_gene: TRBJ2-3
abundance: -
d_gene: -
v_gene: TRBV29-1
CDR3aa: CSVGGRITDTQYF
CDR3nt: TGCAGCGTCGGAGGACGGATCACAGATACGCAGTATTTT

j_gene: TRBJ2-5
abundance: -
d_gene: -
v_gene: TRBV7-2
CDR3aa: CASSPAGTRGETQYF
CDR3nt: TGTGCCAGCAGCCCCGCCGGGACCCGCGGAGAGACCCAGTACTTC

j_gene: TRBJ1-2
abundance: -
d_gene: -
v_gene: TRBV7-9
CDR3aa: CASSFGVTDLDGYTF
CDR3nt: TGTGCCAGCAGCTTCGGAGTGACAGATTTGGATGGCTACACCTTC

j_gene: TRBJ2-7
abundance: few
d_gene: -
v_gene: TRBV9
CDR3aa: CASSTLAGQGGEQYF
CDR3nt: TGTGCCAGCAGCACTCTAGCGGGACAGGGAGGCGAGCAGTACTTC

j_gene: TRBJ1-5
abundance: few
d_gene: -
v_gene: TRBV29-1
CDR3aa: CSVGDVHSNQPQHF
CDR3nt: TGCAGCGTTGGGGACGTTCATAGCAATCAGCCCCAGCATTTT

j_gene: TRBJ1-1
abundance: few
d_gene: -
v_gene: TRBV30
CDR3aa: CAWSWTVGDTEAFF
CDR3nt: TGTGCCTGGAGTTGGACAGTTGGGGACACTGAAGCTTTCTTT

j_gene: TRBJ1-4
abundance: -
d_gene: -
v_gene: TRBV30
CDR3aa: CAWSDPPMRKLFF
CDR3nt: TGTGCCTGGAGTGACCCTCCCATGAGGAAACTGTTTTTT

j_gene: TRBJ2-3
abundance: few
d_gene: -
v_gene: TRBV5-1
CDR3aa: CASSLVPSDTQYF
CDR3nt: TGCGCCAGCAGCTTGGTACCCTCAGATACGCAGTATTTT

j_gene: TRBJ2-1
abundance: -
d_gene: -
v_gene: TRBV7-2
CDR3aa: CASSLISSTTYNEQFF
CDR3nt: TGTGCCAGCAGCCTTATCTCATCGACTACCTACAATGAGCAGTTCTTC

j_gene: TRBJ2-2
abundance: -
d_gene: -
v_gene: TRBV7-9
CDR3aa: CASSPLRGPNTGELFF
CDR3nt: TGTGCCAGCAGCCCACTTCGGGGGCCGAACACCGGGGAGCTGTTTTTT

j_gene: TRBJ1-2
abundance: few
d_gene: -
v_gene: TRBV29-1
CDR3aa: CSVEDGPGYTF
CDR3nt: TGCAGCGTTGAAGACGGACCGGGCTACACCTTC

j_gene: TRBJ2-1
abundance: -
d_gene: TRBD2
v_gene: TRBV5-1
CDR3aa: CASSLVASGYNEQFF
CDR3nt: TGCGCCAGCAGCTTGGTGGCTAGCGGGTACAATGAGCAGTTCTTC

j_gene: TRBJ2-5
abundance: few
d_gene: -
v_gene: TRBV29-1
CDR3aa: CSVPGHPDQETQYF
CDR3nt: TGCAGCGTTCCGGGACACCCCGACCAAGAGACCCAGTACTTC

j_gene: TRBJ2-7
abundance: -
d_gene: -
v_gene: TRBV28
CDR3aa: CASSRAGALVYEQYF
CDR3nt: TGTGCCAGCAGCCGGGCAGGGGCCCTGGTCTACGAGCAGTACTTC

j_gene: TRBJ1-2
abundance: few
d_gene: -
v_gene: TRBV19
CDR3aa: CASNHRDYYGYTF
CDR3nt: TGTGCCAGTAATCACAGGGATTACTATGGCTACACCTTC

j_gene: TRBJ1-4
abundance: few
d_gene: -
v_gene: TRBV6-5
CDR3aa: CAIRSGTHEKLFF
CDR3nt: TGTGCCATCAGATCCGGGACCCATGAAAAACTGTTTTTT

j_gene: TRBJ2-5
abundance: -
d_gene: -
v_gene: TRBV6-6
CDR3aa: CASSRPRQGQETQYF
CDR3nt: TGTGCCAGCAGTCGCCCCCGCCAGGGGCAAGAGACCCAGTACTTC

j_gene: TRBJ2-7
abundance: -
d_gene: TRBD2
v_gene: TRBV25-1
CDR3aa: CARPGGSYEQYF
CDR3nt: TGTGCCCGCCCGGGGGGGTCCTACGAGCAGTACTTC

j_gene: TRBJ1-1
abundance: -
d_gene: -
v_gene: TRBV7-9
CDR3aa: CASSKDSQAEAFF
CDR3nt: TGTGCCAGCAGCAAAGACAGTCAAGCTGAAGCTTTCTTT

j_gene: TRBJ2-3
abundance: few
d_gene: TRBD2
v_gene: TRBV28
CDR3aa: CASSFQGLPQYF
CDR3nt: TGTGCCAGCAGTTTCCAGGGACTACCTCAGTATTTT

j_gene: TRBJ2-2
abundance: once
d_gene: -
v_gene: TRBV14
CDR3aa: CASSQERGGELFF
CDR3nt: TGTGCCAGCAGCCAAGAGAGAGGCGGGGAGCTGTTTTTT

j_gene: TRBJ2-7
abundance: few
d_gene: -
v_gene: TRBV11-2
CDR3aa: CASNLLGHEQYF
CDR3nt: TGTGCCAGCAACCTCCTCGGACACGAGCAGTACTTC

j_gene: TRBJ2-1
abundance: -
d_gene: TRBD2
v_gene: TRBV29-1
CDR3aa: CSVRLAVYNEQFF
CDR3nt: TGCAGCGTTCGACTAGCGGTCTACAATGAGCAGTTCTTC

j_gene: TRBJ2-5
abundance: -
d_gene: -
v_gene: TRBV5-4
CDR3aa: CASSPEWDQETQYF
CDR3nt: TGTGCCAGCAGCCCGGAGTGGGACCAAGAGACCCAGTACTTC

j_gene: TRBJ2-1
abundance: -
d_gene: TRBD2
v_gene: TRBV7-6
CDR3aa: CASSPRTSGGSSYNEQFF
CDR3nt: TGTGCCAGCAGCCCGCGGACTAGCGGGGGAAGCTCCTACAATGAGCAGTTCTTC

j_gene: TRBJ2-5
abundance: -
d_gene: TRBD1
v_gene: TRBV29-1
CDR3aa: CSVLTGGETQYF
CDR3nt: TGCAGCGTCCTGACAGGGGGAGAGACCCAGTACTTC

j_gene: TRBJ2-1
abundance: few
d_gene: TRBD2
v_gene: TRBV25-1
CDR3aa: CASSNEREYNEQFF
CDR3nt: TGTGCCAGCAGTAATGAGCGGGAATACAATGAGCAGTTCTTC

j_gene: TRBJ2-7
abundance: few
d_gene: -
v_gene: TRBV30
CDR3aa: CAWSVSRGEGQYF
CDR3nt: TGTGCCTGGAGTGTTAGTCGGGGCGAGGGGCAGTACTTC

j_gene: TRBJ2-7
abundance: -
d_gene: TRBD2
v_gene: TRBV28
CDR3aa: CASRASGALFEQYF
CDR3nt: TGTGCCAGCAGAGCTAGCGGGGCATTGTTCGAGCAGTACTTC

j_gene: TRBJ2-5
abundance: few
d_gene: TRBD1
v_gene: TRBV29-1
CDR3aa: CSVERGPSETQYF
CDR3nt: TGCAGCGTTGAGAGGGGGCCTTCAGAGACCCAGTACTTC